Listed below are T cell receptor beta chains from one sample, sequenced in a study of T cell responses to AZD1222 COVID-19 vaccine. Sequenced by immunoSEQ multiplex PCR; TCRdb stores in-frame clones only, minus some. Of some 150,000 clones listed, roughly 88% are singletons. Here the sequenced sample was peripheral blood, taken 28 days after the second AZD1222 dose. These TCRs come from an adult who received the AZD1222 COVID-19 vaccine. CDR3s include the opening cysteine and the closing phenylalanine or tryptophan. A D gene is named only where the DNA matches it firmly. Rows may omit the clone size; those that give it use once, few, many or a size class.

TRBJ2-1,-,TRBV5-1,once,CASSLGLAYNEQFF,TGCGCCAGCAGCTTGGGTTTAGCCTACAATGAGCAGTTCTTC
TRBJ1-1,TRBD1,TRBV9,-,CASSVKGASTEAFF,TGTGCCAGCAGCGTCAAGGGGGCGAGTACTGAAGCTTTCTTT
TRBJ2-1,-,TRBV5-5,-,CASSLGSEGREFF,TGTGCCAGCAGCTTGGGTAGCGAGGGGCGGGAGTTCTTC
TRBJ2-1,-,TRBV19,-,CASSGSGVREQFF,TGTGCCAGTAGTGGGTCTGGGGTAAGGGAGCAGTTCTTC
TRBJ1-1,TRBD1,TRBV18,-,CASSPSTGVATEAFF,TGTGCCAGCTCTCCATCGACAGGGGTGGCCACTGAAGCTTTCTTT
TRBJ2-1,TRBD2,TRBV7-9,-,CASRGGGRASEQFF,TGTGCCAGCAGAGGCGGCGGGAGGGCCTCAGAGCAGTTCTTC
TRBJ2-2,-,TRBV2,-,CASKRRGADTGELFF,TGTGCCAGCAAGAGACGGGGGGCAGACACCGGGGAGCTGTTTTTT
TRBJ2-2,TRBD2,TRBV5-4,-,CASSPGGLAHTGELFF,TGTGCCAGCAGCCCGGGTGGACTAGCGCACACCGGGGAGCTGTTTTTT
TRBJ2-3,-,TRBV5-4,-,CASNAVGGADTQYF,TGTGCCAGCAACGCCGTTGGGGGCGCAGATACGCAGTATTTT
TRBJ1-5,-,TRBV18,-,CASSRTDSNQPQHF,TGTGCCAGCTCACGAACAGATAGCAATCAGCCCCAGCATTTT
TRBJ1-5,-,TRBV7-9,-,CASSPQGVDQPQHF,TGTGCCAGCAGCCCCCAAGGAGTGGATCAGCCCCAGCATTTT
TRBJ1-4,-,TRBV18,-,CASSPVGGANEKLFF,TGTGCCAGCTCACCAGTAGGAGGAGCTAATGAAAAACTGTTTTTT
TRBJ1-1,TRBD1,TRBV27,-,CASSRTGITEAFF,TGTGCCAGCAGCCGGACAGGGATTACTGAAGCTTTCTTT
TRBJ2-3,-,TRBV5-1,-,CASSLAQKGDTQYF,TGCGCCAGCAGCTTAGCGCAGAAAGGAGATACGCAGTATTTT
TRBJ2-3,-,TRBV5-4,-,CASSLVSDTQYF,TGTGCCAGCAGCTTAGTTTCTGATACGCAGTATTTT
TRBJ1-1,-,TRBV7-3,-,CASSLWTRGTEAFF,TGTGCCAGCAGCTTATGGACACGAGGCACTGAAGCTTTCTTT
TRBJ1-2,-,TRBV29-1,-,CSDAEQGGRYTF,TGCAGCGACGCAGAACAGGGTGGGCGCTACACCTTC
TRBJ1-1,-,TRBV6-2/TRBV6-3,-,CASSYSQGLGTEAFF,TGTGCCAGCAGTTACTCGCAGGGGTTGGGGACTGAAGCTTTCTTT
TRBJ2-7,-,TRBV5-1,-,CASKGSDYEQYF,TGCGCCAGCAAGGGCAGCGACTACGAGCAGTACTTC
TRBJ1-5,-,TRBV7-3,-,CASSPSGMDQPQHF,TGTGCCAGCAGCCCCTCAGGGATGGATCAGCCCCAGCATTTT
TRBJ1-2,TRBD1,TRBV2,-,CASRGQGFDGYTF,TGTGCCAGCAGGGGACAGGGTTTCGATGGCTACACCTTC
TRBJ1-6,TRBD1,TRBV5-4,-,CASSDQKGAPNSPLHF,TGTGCCAGCAGCGACCAAAAGGGGGCACCTAATTCACCCCTCCACTTT
TRBJ1-2,-,TRBV30,-,CALGGGYGYTF,TGTGCCCTGGGTGGGGGCTATGGCTACACCTTC
TRBJ1-2,TRBD1,TRBV18,-,CASSFASTGAMPGGYTF,TGTGCCAGCTCATTCGCCTCAACAGGGGCGATGCCCGGGGGCTACACCTTC
TRBJ1-4,-,TRBV15,-,CATSRAAEKSEKLFF,TGTGCCACCAGCAGAGCTGCAGAAAAAAGTGAAAAACTGTTTTTT
TRBJ2-1,TRBD2,TRBV18,-,CASSPLRTSGGYNEQFF,TGTGCCAGCTCACCACTTCGGACTAGCGGGGGGTACAATGAGCAGTTCTTC
TRBJ2-3,TRBD2,TRBV7-3,-,CASSLSGGAADTQYF,TGTGCCAGCAGCTTAAGCGGGGGGGCAGCAGATACGCAGTATTTT
TRBJ2-7,TRBD1,TRBV18,-,CASSKGQGAGEQYF,TGTGCCAGCTCAAAGGGACAGGGGGCTGGTGAGCAGTACTTC
TRBJ2-2,-,TRBV7-9,-,CAIRGTTNTGELFF,TGTGCCATCCGGGGGACGACGAACACCGGGGAGCTGTTTTTT
TRBJ2-1,-,TRBV7-9,-,CASSPISKRTGVVRGEQFF,TGTGCCAGCAGCCCTATAAGCAAACGGACCGGGGTCGTTCGCGGTGAGCAGTTCTTC
TRBJ2-7,TRBD2,TRBV6-4,few,CASSETSGGTYEQYF,TGTGCCAGCAGTGAAACTAGCGGGGGGACCTACGAGCAGTACTTC
TRBJ1-4,-,TRBV16,-,CASSQGEKLFF,TGTGCCAGCAGCCAAGGTGAAAAACTGTTTTTT
TRBJ2-1,TRBD1,TRBV5-4,-,CASSPGQGRNEQFF,TGTGCCAGCAGCCCGGGACAGGGGAGGAATGAGCAGTTCTTC
TRBJ1-5,-,TRBV12-3/TRBV12-4,few,CASSLQRVQPQHF,TGTGCCAGCAGTTTACAGAGGGTTCAGCCCCAGCATTTT
TRBJ2-1,TRBD2,TRBV10-2,-,CASTPGGSYNEQFF,TGCGCCAGCACCCCGGGGGGCTCCTACAATGAGCAGTTCTTC
TRBJ1-1,TRBD1,TRBV12-5,-,CASGLPLGQGAAFF,TGTGCTAGTGGTTTACCCTTAGGACAGGGCGCGGCTTTCTTT
TRBJ2-1,-,TRBV5-1,-,CASRPLVPRLNEQFF,TGCGCCAGCAGGCCACTAGTCCCCCGTCTCAATGAGCAGTTCTTC
TRBJ2-1,TRBD1,TRBV5-1,-,CASSLWTGQGTNEQFF,TGCGCCAGCAGCTTGTGGACCGGACAGGGAACCAATGAGCAGTTCTTC
TRBJ2-1,-,TRBV6-5,-,CASSYSLGEQFF,TGTGCCAGCAGTTACTCACTGGGCGAGCAGTTCTTC
TRBJ1-2,TRBD1,TRBV20-1,once,CSASGLTGDYGYTF,TGCAGTGCCAGTGGGTTGACAGGGGACTATGGCTACACCTTC
TRBJ1-2,-,TRBV5-1,-,CASSLDSNYGYTF,TGCGCCAGCAGCTTGGATTCTAACTATGGCTACACCTTC
TRBJ2-1,TRBD2,TRBV5-8,-,CASSPGTSAGFF,TGTGCCAGCAGCCCCGGGACTAGCGCGGGGTTCTTC
TRBJ2-6,-,TRBV5-1,-,CASSLGGDGANVLTF,TGCGCCAGCAGCTTGGGTGGGGATGGGGCCAACGTCCTGACTTTC
TRBJ2-7,-,TRBV6-5,-,CASRKAGNPYEQYF,TGTGCCAGCAGAAAGGCCGGGAACCCCTACGAGCAGTACTTC
TRBJ2-2,TRBD2,TRBV13,once,CASSMGLAGVSGELFF,TGTGCCAGCAGCATGGGACTAGCGGGAGTCTCCGGGGAGCTGTTTTTT
TRBJ2-7,TRBD1,TRBV18,-,CASSPSRDRENEQYF,TGTGCCAGCTCACCCAGCCGGGACAGGGAAAACGAGCAGTACTTC
TRBJ2-1,-,TRBV5-1,-,CASSLGGPLNEQFF,TGCGCCAGCAGCTTGGGGGGGCCCCTAAATGAGCAGTTCTTC
TRBJ2-1,TRBD2,TRBV11-2,once,CASSSAGGSVVEQFF,TGTGCCAGCAGCTCAGCGGGGGGGAGTGTGGTTGAGCAGTTCTTC
TRBJ2-5,TRBD2,TRBV6-1,-,CASSEGTSGQETQYF,TGTGCCAGCAGTGAAGGGACTAGCGGTCAAGAGACCCAGTACTTC
TRBJ1-1,-,TRBV27,-,CASSLSAGLMNTEAFF,TGTGCCAGCAGTTTATCCGCGGGACTTATGAACACTGAAGCTTTCTTT
TRBJ2-1,TRBD2,TRBV5-5,-,CASSYGLAGPDEQFF,TGTGCCAGCAGCTACGGACTAGCGGGACCGGATGAGCAGTTCTTC
TRBJ2-6,TRBD2,TRBV9,-,CASSPTSGGTSGANVLTF,TGTGCCAGCAGCCCCACTTCGGGGGGGACCTCTGGGGCCAACGTCCTGACTTTC
TRBJ1-6,TRBD1,TRBV6-5,-,CASSSTGINSPLHF,TGTGCCAGCAGTTCGACAGGGATTAATTCACCCCTCCACTTT
TRBJ1-2,-,TRBV11-2,once,CASSALQGDGYTF,TGTGCCAGCAGCGCTCTGCAGGGAGATGGCTACACCTTC
TRBJ1-6,-,TRBV27,-,CASSFGASPLHF,TGTGCCAGCAGTTTTGGGGCCTCACCCCTCCACTTT
TRBJ1-2,-,TRBV10-2,-,CASRGRFTNYGYTF,TGCGCCAGCAGGGGGCGATTTACTAACTATGGCTACACCTTC
TRBJ2-5,-,TRBV5-1,-,CASCSGGTVETQYF,TGCGCCAGCTGCTCAGGGGGGACGGTGGAGACCCAGTACTTC
TRBJ2-7,TRBD2,TRBV7-8,-,CASSLVGTSSEGYF,TGTGCCAGCAGCTTAGTAGGGACTAGCTCCGAGGGGTACTTC
TRBJ1-1,-,TRBV10-3,-,CAISVRGRDTEAFF,TGTGCCATCAGTGTTAGGGGCCGGGACACTGAAGCTTTCTTT
TRBJ1-1,-,TRBV7-3,once,CASSLSMGGPTEAFF,TGTGCCAGCAGCTTAAGTATGGGGGGCCCCACTGAAGCTTTCTTT